This TCR beta chain was found in a study of shared clonotypes between healthy human individuals. Using immunoSEQ multiplex PCR, the repertoire was profiled, and TCRdb retains in-frame clones only, with some absent. Among 1,500,000 or so clones listed, 97% to 99% were seen once. V shed 5 bases and J 0 bases; nucleotides not matched to a gene: 3. CDR1 and CDR2 from the germline V gene are LNHNV and YYDKDF (reference sequence). This CDR3 spans 14 amino acids. Sequenced material: naive CD4+ T cells sorted from blood. Subset denoted: CD45RA+ positively selected. The genes are TRBV15 and TRBJ2-7; 8 positions match TRBD1. The receptor comes from a man under 40 in good health. The CDR3 DNA sequence: TGTGCCACCAGCGGGCAGGGGGCCTCCTACGAGCAGTACTTC. Protein product: CATSGQGASYEQYF.